The 9 T cell receptor beta chains given below trace back to one sample, sequenced in a study of TIL therapy for anti-PD-1-resistant metastatic lung cancer (dated by TCRdb to about 2021). Using bias-controlled multiplex PCR with the immunoSEQ v3 hsTCRB kit, the TCR beta CDR3 regions were amplified from genomic DNA. Imported from immuneACCESS, the table was reduced by TCRdb to in-frame sequences with V and J called. These copies leave out some clones; in studies compared against another copy, an unresolved V gene accounts for under half, and the cause of the remainder is not known. The sample data list 9,500 to 15,000 clones, and more than 75% of these were observed just once. In total, the top ten clones hold 10% of the sample. The time point label corresponds to: pre-treatment sample, taken before nivolumab and TIL therapy. Here the sequenced sample was blood, taken at baseline. All receptors come from a person aged 25-79 years with non-small cell lung cancer.

This clone came up a few times. The chain employs TRBV25-1 and TRBJ2-5; TRBD1 agrees at 7 bases. Germline V gene lookup returns CDR1 MGHDK and CDR2 SYGVNS. The CDR3 has 14 amino acids. V lost 7 bases, J lost 3 bases, and 8 bases stayed unmatched. The CDR3 DNA reads as TGTGCCAGCATACCCCGGGACAGCGAAGAGACCCAGTACTTC. This encodes CASIPRDSEETQYF.

CDR3 sequence: CASSLGLNDEQYF. In nucleotides, the CDR3 is TGTGCCAGCAGCTTAGGACTAAATGACGAGCAGTACTTC. The rearrangement links TRBV7-9 to TRBJ2-5; D perhaps matches TRBD2 (5 bases). The J call is in doubt because the DNA end fits TRBJ2-7 better. This CDR3 spans 13 amino acids. The germline V gene has CDR1 SEHNR and CDR2 FQNEAQ (reference sequence).

The J gene is TRBJ1-3, the V gene TRBV15; the D gene is possibly TRBD1 (6 bases). The CDR3 is 16 amino acids. V was trimmed by 1 base and J by 5 bases, leaving 15 bases between them. Germline loops: CDR1 LNHNV, CDR2 YYDKDF (reference sequence). CDR3 DNA sequence: TGTGCCACCAGCAGAGGGACAGCCAGGACCCGAAACACCATATATTTT. As protein: CATSRGTARTRNTIYF. The entire variable domain, with the rest obtained from reference TRBV15 and TRBJ1-3, is as follows: DAMVIQNPRYQVTQFGKPVTLSCSQTLNHNVMYWYQQKSSQAPKLLFHYYDKDFNNEADTPDNFQSRRPNTSFCFLDIRSPGLGDTAMYLCATSRGTARTRNTIYFGEGSWLTVV.

The chain combines TRBV27 with TRBJ2-2; 16 nucleotides agree with TRBD2. J lost 4 bases, V lost 3 bases, and 8 bases had no gene match. There are 19 residues in the CDR3. Germline V CDR1 and CDR2: MNHEY, SMNVEV (reference sequence). The CDR3 DNA sequence: TGTGCCAGCAGTTTCGCCGGGACTAGCGGGAGGGGTCCCACCGGGGAGCTGTTTTTT. Translating it yields CASSFAGTSGRGPTGELFF.

The chain has TRBV7-8 and TRBJ2-5; 8 bases align to TRBD1. This CDR3 is 14 amino acids long. Per the germline V gene, CDR1 is SGHVS and CDR2 is FQNEAQ. The V segment lost 6 bases and the J segment 2 bases; nucleotides outside the gene matches: 5. CDR3 DNA sequence: TGTGCCAGCAGGCGAGGGACAGGTCAAGAGACCCAGTACTTC. It specifies CASRRGTGQETQYF.

The chain joins TRBV5-1 to TRBJ2-7; TRBD1 matches at 11 bases. The CDR3 runs to 14 residues. The V and J ends lost 4 bases and 6 bases, in that order; junction bases with no gene match: 6. The germline V gene has CDR1 SGHRS and CDR2 YFSETQ. DNA for the CDR3: TGCGCCAGCAGCGCCGGGACAGGGGGGTCCGAGCAGTACTTC. As protein: CASSAGTGGSEQYF. Filled out from reference TRBV5-1 and TRBJ2-7, the complete variable domain reads KAGVTQTPRYLIKTRGQQVTLSCSPISGHRSVSWYQQTPGQGLQFLFEYFSETQRNKGNFPGRFSGRQFSNSRSEMNVSTLELGDSALYLCASSAGTGGSEQYFGPGTRLTVT.

This clone occurred a few times. The chain combines TRBV7-9 with TRBJ2-7; 13 bases agree with TRBD2. J was trimmed by 4 bases and V by 4 bases; bases with no gene match: 4. The germline CDR1 and CDR2 sequences are SEHNR and FQNEAQ (reference sequence). This CDR3 contains 15 residues. CDR3 DNA: TGTGCCAGCAGCTCCGGGACTAGCGGGATATACGAGCAGTACTTC. It codes for CASSSGTSGIYEQYF.

The rearrangement uses TRBV7-2 and TRBJ2-7; D gene uncertain. CDR1 is SGHTA and CDR2 is FQGNSA in the germline V gene. The CDR3 is 13 residues long. V was trimmed by 5 bases and J by 2 bases, leaving 10 bases between them. The CDR3 region has the DNA TGTGCCAGCAGCAGGGTAGCCCCCTACGAGCAGTACTTC. It translates to CASSRVAPYEQYF.

There are a few counts of this clone. V is TRBV11-2 and J is TRBJ2-7; 7 bases line up with TRBD1. The trim removed 5 bases at V and 3 bases at J, leaving 7 bases unmatched. The CDR3 contains 14 residues. Germline CDR1 is SGHAT and CDR2 is FQNNGV. The CDR3 loop is CASSHGTARYEQYF. CDR3 nucleotide sequence: TGTGCCAGCAGCCATGGGACAGCCCGCTACGAGCAGTACTTC.